This T cell receptor (beta chain) derives from a study of human T cells and chemical hapten exposure. Study background: 2% DPC applied to an approximately 2 cm by approximately 2 cm arm area sensitized donors. Patients additionally received therapeutic doses of diphenylcyclopropenone on the scalp once a week, and this continued throughout the approximately 24-week study. Study findings and constraints: While controls formed fewer of them, expanded TCRs formed significantly more large CDR3 similarity clusters.

The CDR3 is 17 amino acids. The V end was cut by 4 bases, the J end by 10 bases, with 26 bases between. Per germline, CDR1 SEHNR and CDR2 FQNEAQ (reference sequence). TCRdb recomputed calls from the RACE reads with MiXCR, one row per CDR3 protein. The table includes about 81,000 distinct CDR3 sequences, about 9.4% detected once. Many counts were recorded for this clonotype. Its specificity is unknown. Time point defined: patch test 2, 6 weeks after DPC sensitization. Treatment indicated: therapeutic diphenylcyclopropenone sensitization with weekly scalp DPC. This TCR was recovered from a woman in her twenties or thirties with alopecia areata. Some clones in this sample may be carry-over from other donors' samples. The rearrangement uses TRBV7-9 and TRBJ2-1, with D perhaps TRBD1 (5 bases). This material consisted of whole blood, taken in connection with sensitization to the hapten diphenylcyclopropenone (DPC). The CDR3 sequence: CASSSFRQRLLTGEQFF. CDR3 bases: TGTGCCAGCAGCTCATTCCGACAGAGACTTCTCACCGGAGAGCAGTTCTTC. The variable domain in full, completed from reference TRBV7-9 and TRBJ2-1, reads DTGVSQNPRHKITKRGQNVTFRCDPISEHNRLYWYRQTLGQGPEFLTYFQNEAQLEKSRLLSDRFSAERPKGSFSTLEIQRTEQGDSAMYLCASSSFRQRLLTGEQFFGPGTRLTVL.